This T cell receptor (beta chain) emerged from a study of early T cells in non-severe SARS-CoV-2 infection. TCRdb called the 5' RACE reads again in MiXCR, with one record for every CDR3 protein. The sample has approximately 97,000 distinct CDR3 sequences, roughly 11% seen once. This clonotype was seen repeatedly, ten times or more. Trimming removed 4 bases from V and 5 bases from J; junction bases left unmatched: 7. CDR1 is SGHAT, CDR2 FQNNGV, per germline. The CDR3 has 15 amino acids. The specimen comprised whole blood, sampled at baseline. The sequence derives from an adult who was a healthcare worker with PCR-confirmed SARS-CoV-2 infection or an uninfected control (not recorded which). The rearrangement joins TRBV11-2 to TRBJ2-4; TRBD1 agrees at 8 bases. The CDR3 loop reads CASSSRGLRENIQYF. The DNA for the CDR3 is TGTGCCAGCAGCTCCAGGGGGCTAAGGGAAAACATTCAGTACTTC.